The 5 T cell receptor beta chains given below trace back to one sample, sequenced in a study of control samples from healthy donors and cancer patients. This table comes from immunoSEQ multiplex PCR, and its TCRdb copy is limited to in-frame clones, with some not included. The sample lists approximately 89,000 clones, more than 70% occurring once. Material: blood. These receptors were obtained from a woman between 40 and 55 years old in good health.

The V call is TRBV24-1, the J call TRBJ1-2; D perhaps matches TRBD1 (5 bases). Trimming removed 4 bases at V and 10 bases at J, with 12 bases between. The CDR3 has 12 residues. The germline CDR1 and CDR2 sequences are KGHDR and SFDVKD. Here the CDR3 DNA reads TGTGCCACCAGTGACCGGGACGGAGACTACACCTTC. Protein sequence: CATSDRDGDYTF.

Here the CDR3 DNA reads TGCAGCGTTAGCGGGGGACAAACGAACACCGGGGAGCTGTTTTTT. Its translation: CSVSGGQTNTGELFF. V usage is TRBV29-1 and J usage is TRBJ2-2; 8 bases are shared with TRBD2. V lost 5 bases and J lost 0; bases outside the gene matches: 5. This CDR3 has 15 amino acids. The germline V gene encodes CDR1 SQVTM and CDR2 ANQGSEA.

The chain links TRBV19 to TRBJ1-5, with D uncertain. V was pared by 5 bases and J by 7 bases, with 12 bases between. This CDR3 has 13 residues. CDR1 LNHDA and CDR2 SQIVND come from the germline V gene (reference sequence). The CDR3 is CASSSRVRQPQHF. CDR3 sequence (DNA): TGTGCCAGTAGTTCGAGGGTCCGGCAGCCCCAGCATTTT.

The V and J genes are TRBV9 and TRBJ1-2, with D possibly being TRBD1 (6 bases). The CDR3 has 12 residues. Germline CDR1 is SGDLS and CDR2 is YYNGEE. Between the trimmed V and J ends, which lost 3 bases and 5 bases, there was a span of 8 bases. The CDR3 reads CASSGDRYGYTF. For the CDR3, the DNA is TGTGCCAGCAGCGGAGACAGGTATGGCTACACCTTC.

V gene TRBV18 combines with J gene TRBJ1-1, with 12 bases aligning to TRBD1. Germline V lookup: CDR1 KGHSH, CDR2 LQKENI. The CDR3 extends over 17 amino acids. Losses at the gene ends were 6 bases for V and 1 base for J; bases not matched to a gene: 9. The CDR3 coding sequence is TGTGCCAGCTCTCGGTCCGGGACAGGGGGCTCGAACACTGAAGCTTTCTTT. This sequence encodes CASSRSGTGGSNTEAFF. The full variable domain, with the rest looked up from reference TRBV18 and TRBJ1-1, is NAGVMQNPRHLVRRRGQEARLRCSPMKGHSHVYWYRQLPEEGLKFMVYLQKENIIDESGMPKERFSAEFPKEGPSILRIQQVVRGDSAAYFCASSRSGTGGSNTEAFFGQGTRLTVV.